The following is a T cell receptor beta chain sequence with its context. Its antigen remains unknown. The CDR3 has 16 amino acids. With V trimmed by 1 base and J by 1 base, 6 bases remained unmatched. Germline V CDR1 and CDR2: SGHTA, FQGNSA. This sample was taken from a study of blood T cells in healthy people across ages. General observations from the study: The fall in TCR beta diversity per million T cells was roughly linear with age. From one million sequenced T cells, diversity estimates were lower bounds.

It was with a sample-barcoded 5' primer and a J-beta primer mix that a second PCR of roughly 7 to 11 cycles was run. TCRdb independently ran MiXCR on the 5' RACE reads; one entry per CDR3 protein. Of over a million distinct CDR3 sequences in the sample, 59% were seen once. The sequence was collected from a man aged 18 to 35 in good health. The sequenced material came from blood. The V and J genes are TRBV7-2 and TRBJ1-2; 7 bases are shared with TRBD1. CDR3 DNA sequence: TGTGCCAGCAGCTTAGTTGGGGACAGATATAACTATGGCTACACCTTC. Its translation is CASSLVGDRYNYGYTF.